Listed here is a single TCR beta chain. Antigen unknown. The record originates from a study of T cell repertoires in cytomegalovirus infection. Study-wide findings and caveats: Accumulated public TCR beta family frequency recognized individuals carrying CMV together with the relevant HLA.

TCRdb independently ran MiXCR on the reads; one entry per CDR3 protein. The profile shows about 740,000 distinct CDR3 sequences, less than 40% of them singletons. Specimen: PBMCs. This receptor was identified in a human donor in good health (CMV status not recorded). Some clones in this sample may be carry-over from other donors' samples.

The CDR3 DNA follows: TGTGCCAGCAGCTCAGTAGGCGGGTACCAGGAGCAGTTCTTC. The encoded protein is CASSSVGGYQEQFF. This chain links TRBV7-9 with TRBJ2-1; perhaps TRBD2 as D (5 bases). This CDR3 contains 14 residues. V was pared by 4 bases and J by 10 bases, with 17 bases between. Per the germline V gene, CDR1 is SEHNR and CDR2 is FQNEAQ (reference sequence).